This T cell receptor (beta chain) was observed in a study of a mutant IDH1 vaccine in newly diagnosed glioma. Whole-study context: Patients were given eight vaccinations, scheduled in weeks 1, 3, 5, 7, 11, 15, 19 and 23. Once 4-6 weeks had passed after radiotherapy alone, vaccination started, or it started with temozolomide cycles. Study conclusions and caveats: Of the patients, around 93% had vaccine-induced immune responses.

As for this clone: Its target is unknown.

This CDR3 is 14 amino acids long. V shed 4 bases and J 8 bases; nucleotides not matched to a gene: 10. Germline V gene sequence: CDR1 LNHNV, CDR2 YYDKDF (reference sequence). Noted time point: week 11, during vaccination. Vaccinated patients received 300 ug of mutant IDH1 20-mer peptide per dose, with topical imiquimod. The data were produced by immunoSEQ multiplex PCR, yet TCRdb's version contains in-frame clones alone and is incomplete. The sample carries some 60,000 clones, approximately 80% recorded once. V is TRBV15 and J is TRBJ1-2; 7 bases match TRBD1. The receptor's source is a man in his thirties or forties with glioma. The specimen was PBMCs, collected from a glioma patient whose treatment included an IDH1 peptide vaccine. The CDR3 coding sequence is TGTGCCACCAGCACTCGTACTACAGGGGTAGGCTACACCTTC. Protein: CATSTRTTGVGYTF.